This T cell receptor (beta chain) is from a study of OX40 agonist ivuxolimab in advanced cancers. Method: immunoSEQ multiplex PCR; TCRdb's copy keeps in-frame clones and lacks some. Found here are about 59,000 clones, approximately 80% of them singletons; the top ten hold 0.7%. CDR1 is GTSNPN, CDR2 SVGIG, per germline (reference sequence). The CDR3 consists of 12 residues. The V end was cut by 5 bases, the J end by 6 bases, with 13 bases between. Material: CD4+ or CD8+ T cells sorted from blood, obtained in a trial of the OX40 agonist ivuxolimab. The source of this sequence is an adult with an advanced solid tumor such as melanoma, head and neck, liver or kidney cancer. The V call is TRBV30, the J call TRBJ1-2, with D possibly TRBD1 on 6 matching bases. CDR3 loop: CAWPTGRNGYTF. CDR3 DNA sequence: TGTGCCTGGCCCACAGGGCGAAATGGCTACACCTTC.